This paragraph reports one T cell receptor beta chain. This record comes from a study of shared clonotypes between healthy human individuals. CDR1 and CDR2 from the germline V gene are SGHRS and YFSETQ. The junction had 14 bases not matched to a gene; V was cut back by 0 bases and J by 3 bases. This CDR3 region has 20 residues. The repertoire was sequenced with immunoSEQ multiplex PCR; TCRdb's copy has only in-frame clones and lacks some. Here the sample spans some 2,000,000 clones, nearly 97% being singletons. The V gene is TRBV5-1, the J gene TRBJ2-3, with TRBD2 identical over 12 bases. Sequencing input: naive CD4+ T cells sorted from blood. The subset was: CD45RA+ positively selected. The sequence came from a man aged 18 to 35 in good health. The CDR3 DNA is TGCGCCAGCAGCTTGGCCCCGACTAGCGGGGGACAGGGGAGAACAGATACGCAGTATTTT. Its translation is CASSLAPTSGGQGRTDTQYF.